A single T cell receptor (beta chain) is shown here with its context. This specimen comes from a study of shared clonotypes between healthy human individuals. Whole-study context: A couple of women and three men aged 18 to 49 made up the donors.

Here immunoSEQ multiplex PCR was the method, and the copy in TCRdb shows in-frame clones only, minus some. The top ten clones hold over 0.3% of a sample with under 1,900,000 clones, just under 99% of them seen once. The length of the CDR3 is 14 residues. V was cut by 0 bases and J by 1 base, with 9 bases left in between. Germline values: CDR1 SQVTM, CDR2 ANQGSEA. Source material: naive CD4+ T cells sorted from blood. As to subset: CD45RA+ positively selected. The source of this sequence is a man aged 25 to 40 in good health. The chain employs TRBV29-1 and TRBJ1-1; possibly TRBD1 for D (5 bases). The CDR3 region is CSVEDPQGNTEAFF. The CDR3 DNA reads TGCAGCGTTGAAGATCCTCAGGGGAACACTGAAGCTTTCTTT.